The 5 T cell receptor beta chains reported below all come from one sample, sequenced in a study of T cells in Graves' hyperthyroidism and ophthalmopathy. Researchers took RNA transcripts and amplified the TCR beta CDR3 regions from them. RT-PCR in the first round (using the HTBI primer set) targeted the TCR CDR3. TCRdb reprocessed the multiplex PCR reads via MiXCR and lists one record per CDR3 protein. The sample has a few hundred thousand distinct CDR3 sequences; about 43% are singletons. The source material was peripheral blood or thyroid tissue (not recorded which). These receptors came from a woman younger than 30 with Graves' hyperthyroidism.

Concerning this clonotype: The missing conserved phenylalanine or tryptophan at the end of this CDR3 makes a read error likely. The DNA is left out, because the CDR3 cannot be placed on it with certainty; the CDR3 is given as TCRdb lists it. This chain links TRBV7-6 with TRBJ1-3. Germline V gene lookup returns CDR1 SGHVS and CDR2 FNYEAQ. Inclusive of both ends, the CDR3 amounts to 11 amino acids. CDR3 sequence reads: CASSPPGGIGT.

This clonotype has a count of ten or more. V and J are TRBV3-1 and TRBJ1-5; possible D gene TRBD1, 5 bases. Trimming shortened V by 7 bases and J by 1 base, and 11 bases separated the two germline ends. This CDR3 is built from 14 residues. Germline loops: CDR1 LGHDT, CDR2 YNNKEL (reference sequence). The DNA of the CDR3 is TGTGCCAGCAACCTTGGGGGGAGCAATCAGCCCCAGCATTTT. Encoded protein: CASNLGGSNQPQHF.

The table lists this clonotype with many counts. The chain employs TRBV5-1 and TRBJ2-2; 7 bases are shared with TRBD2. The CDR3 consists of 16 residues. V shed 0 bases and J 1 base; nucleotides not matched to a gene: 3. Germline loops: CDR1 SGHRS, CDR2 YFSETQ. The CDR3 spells CASSLGASGNTGELFF. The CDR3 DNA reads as TGCGCCAGCAGCTTGGGGGCTAGCGGGAACACCGGGGAGCTGTTTTTT.

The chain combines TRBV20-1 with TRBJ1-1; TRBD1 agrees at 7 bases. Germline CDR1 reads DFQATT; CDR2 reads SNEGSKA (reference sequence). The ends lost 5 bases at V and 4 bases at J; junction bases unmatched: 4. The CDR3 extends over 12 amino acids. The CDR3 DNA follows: TGCAGTGCTGGGGACAGCATCACTGAAGCTTTCTTT. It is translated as CSAGDSITEAFF.

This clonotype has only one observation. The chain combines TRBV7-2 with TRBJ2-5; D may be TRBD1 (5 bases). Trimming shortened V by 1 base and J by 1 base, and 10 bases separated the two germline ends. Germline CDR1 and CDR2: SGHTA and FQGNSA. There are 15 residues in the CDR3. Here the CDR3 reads CASSLEGQGQETQYF. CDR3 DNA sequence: TGTGCCAGCAGCTTAGAGGGCCAGGGCCAAGAGACCCAGTACTTC.